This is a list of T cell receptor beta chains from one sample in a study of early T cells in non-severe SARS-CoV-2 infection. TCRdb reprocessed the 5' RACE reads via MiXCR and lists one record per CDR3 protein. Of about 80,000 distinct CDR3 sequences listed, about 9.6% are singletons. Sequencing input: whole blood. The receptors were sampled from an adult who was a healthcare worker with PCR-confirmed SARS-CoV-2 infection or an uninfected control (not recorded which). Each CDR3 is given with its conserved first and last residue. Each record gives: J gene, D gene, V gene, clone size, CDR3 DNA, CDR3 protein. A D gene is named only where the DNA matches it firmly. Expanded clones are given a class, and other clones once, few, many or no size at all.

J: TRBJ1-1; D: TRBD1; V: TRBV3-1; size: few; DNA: TGTGCCAGCAGCCCTGGGGGACAGAGGGCAGCTTTCTTT; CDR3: CASSPGGQRAAFF
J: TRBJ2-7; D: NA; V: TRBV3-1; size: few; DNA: TGTGCCAGCAGCCAAGGAAGGCCAGGGCCCCACGAGCAGTACTTC; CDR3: CASSQGRPGPHEQYF
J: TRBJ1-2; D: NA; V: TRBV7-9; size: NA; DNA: TGTGCCAGCAGCTCTATAGACAGTCTTTCCGGCTACACCTTC; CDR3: CASSSIDSLSGYTF
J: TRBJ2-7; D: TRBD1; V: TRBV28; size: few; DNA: TGTGCCAGCAGTTGGGACAGATTCTACGAGCAGTACTTC; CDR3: CASSWDRFYEQYF
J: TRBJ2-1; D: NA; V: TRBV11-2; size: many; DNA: TGTGCCAGCAGCTTAGATTTCGTAGATGAGCAGTTCTTC; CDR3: CASSLDFVDEQFF
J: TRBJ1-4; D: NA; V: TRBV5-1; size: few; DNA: TGCGCCAGCAGCTTGGGGCCCAGTGCAACTAATGAAAAACTGTTTTTT; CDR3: CASSLGPSATNEKLFF
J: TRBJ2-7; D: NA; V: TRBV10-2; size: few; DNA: TGCGCCAGCAGTGATTCGGGGCAGGGCTACGAGCAGTACTTC; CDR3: CASSDSGQGYEQYF
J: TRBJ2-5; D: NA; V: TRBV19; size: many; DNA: TGTGCCAGTGGGGAAAAAGAGACCCAGTACTTC; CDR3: CASGEKETQYF
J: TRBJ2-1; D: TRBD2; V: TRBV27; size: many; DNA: TGTGCCAGCAGTTCCCTAGCGGGAGACGCCTGGGATGAGCAGTTCTTC; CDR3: CASSSLAGDAWDEQFF
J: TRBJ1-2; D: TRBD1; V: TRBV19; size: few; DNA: TGTGCCAGTAGTCGGACAGGGGGACCCTATGGCTACACCTTC; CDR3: CASSRTGGPYGYTF
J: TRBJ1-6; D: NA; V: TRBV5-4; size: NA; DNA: TGTGCCAGCAGCTTGCCGGGAGTACTTAATTCACCCCTCCACTTT; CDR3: CASSLPGVLNSPLHF
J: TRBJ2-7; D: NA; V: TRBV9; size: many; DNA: TGTGCCAGCAGCGTCACCCCCGTTTCGCGGAACTCCTACGAGCAGTACTTC; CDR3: CASSVTPVSRNSYEQYF
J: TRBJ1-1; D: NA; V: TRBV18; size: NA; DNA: TGTGCCAGCTCACCAGGGGGCCCCCTGAACACTGAAGCTTTCTTT; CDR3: CASSPGGPLNTEAFF
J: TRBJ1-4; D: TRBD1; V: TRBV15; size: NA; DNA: TGTGCCACCAGCAGGAGGGGACAGCCGGATGAAAAACTGTTTTTT; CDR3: CATSRRGQPDEKLFF
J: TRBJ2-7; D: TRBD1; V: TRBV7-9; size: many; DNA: TGTGCCAGCAGCCCGACAGGGGCTGGAGAGCAGTACTTC; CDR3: CASSPTGAGEQYF
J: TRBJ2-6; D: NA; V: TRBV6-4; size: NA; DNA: TGTGCCAGCAGTGAGACACTGTCTGGGGCCAACGTCCTGACTTTC; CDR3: CASSETLSGANVLTF
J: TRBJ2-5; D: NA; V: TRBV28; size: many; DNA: TGTGCCAGCTTCGGTAATGGAGGCCAAGAGACCCAGTACTTC; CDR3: CASFGNGGQETQYF
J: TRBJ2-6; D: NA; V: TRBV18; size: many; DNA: TGTGCCAGCTCACCGTCTCCGGCAGGGGGACTCTCTGGGGCCAACGTCCTGACTTTC; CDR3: CASSPSPAGGLSGANVLTF
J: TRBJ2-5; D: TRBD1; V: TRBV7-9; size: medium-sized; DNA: TGTGCCAGCAGCTTAGTACAGACAGGGGGCGCGCGGGAGACCCAGTACTTC; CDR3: CASSLVQTGGARETQYF
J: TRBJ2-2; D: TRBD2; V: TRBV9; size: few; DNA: TGTGCCAGCAGCCCCTTTCGGGAGGACACCGGGGAGCTGTTTTTT; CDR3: CASSPFREDTGELFF
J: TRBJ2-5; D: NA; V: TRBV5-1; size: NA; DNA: TGCGCCAGCAGCTTGGCTCGACGCGAGACCCAGTACTTC; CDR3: CASSLARRETQYF
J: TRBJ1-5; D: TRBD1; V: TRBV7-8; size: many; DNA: TGTGCCAGCAGCTTAGGACAGGGGAGCTATAGCAATCAGCCCCAGCATTTT; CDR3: CASSLGQGSYSNQPQHF
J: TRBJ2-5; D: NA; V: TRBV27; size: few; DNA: TGTGCCAGCAGTTTATCTTCCCCGTGGCAGAAGGAGACCCAGTACTTC; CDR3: CASSLSSPWQKETQYF
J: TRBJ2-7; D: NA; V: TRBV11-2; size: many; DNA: TGTGCCAGCAGCCAACGGACTGGTTACGAGCAGTACTTC; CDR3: CASSQRTGYEQYF
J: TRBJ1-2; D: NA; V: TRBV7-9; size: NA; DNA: TGTGCCAGCAGCCCAGACGGCCACTATGGCTACACCTTC; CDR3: CASSPDGHYGYTF
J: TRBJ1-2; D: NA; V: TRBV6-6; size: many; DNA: TGTGCCAGCAGTTACATGGGCCAGGCATGGGTCAACACCTTC; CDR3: CASSYMGQAWVNTF
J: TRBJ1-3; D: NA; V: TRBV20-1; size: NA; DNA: TGCAGTGCTAAAACACAGGGATTCGGAAACACCATATATTTT; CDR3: CSAKTQGFGNTIYF
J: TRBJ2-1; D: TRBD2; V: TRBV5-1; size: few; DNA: TGCGCCAGCAGCCCCGGGACTAGCGCTTCTAGCTCCTACAATGAGCAGTTCTTC; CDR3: CASSPGTSASSSYNEQFF
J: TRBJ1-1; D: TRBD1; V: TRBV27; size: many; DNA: TGTGCCAGCAGAACAATAACAGGGGAAGGCACTGAAGCTTTCTTT; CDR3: CASRTITGEGTEAFF
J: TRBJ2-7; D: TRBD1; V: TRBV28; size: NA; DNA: TGTGCCAGCAGCCCCCCCCGGACAGGGACCTACGAGCAGTACTTC; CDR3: CASSPPRTGTYEQYF
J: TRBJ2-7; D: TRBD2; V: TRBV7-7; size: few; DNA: TGTGCCAGCAGCCCCGGGGGGGGAGGCGAGCAGTACTTC; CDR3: CASSPGGGGEQYF
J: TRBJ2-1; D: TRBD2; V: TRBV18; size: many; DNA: TGTGCCAGCTCATCCGGACCGGGACTAGCGCACAATGAGCAGTTCTTC; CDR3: CASSSGPGLAHNEQFF
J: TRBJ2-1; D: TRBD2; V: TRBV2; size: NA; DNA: TGTGCCAGCAGCCCGGAATCGGGGGGAGCTGAGCAGTTCTTC; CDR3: CASSPESGGAEQFF
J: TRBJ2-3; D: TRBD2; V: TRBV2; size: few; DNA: TGTGCCAGCAGTGGGGGGGGACTAGCAAAGGCAGATACGCAGTATTTT; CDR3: CASSGGGLAKADTQYF
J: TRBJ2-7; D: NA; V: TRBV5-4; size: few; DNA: TGTGCCAGCAGCTTACAAGACAGCTACGAGCAGTACTTC; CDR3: CASSLQDSYEQYF
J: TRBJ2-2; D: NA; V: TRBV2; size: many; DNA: TGTGCCAGCAGCGAAAGAGGGGAGCTGTTTTTT; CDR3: CASSERGELFF
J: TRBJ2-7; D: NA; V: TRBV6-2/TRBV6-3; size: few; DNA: TGTGCCAGCAGCCTCCATTCCTACGAGCAGTACTTC; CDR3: CASSLHSYEQYF
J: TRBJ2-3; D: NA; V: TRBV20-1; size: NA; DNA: TGCAGTGCTAAACCGGGAGCAGATACGCAGTATTTT; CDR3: CSAKPGADTQYF
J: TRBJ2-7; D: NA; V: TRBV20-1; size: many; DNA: TGCAGTGCTAGAACCGGCCCCTACGAGCAGTACTTC; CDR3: CSARTGPYEQYF
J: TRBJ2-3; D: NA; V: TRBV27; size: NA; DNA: TGTGCCAGCAGTTTATATAGTCTAGGAGGGGGCCGCACAGATACGCAGTATTTT; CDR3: CASSLYSLGGGRTDTQYF
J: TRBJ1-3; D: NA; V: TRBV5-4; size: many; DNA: TGTGCCAGCAGCCCCGGGGGGACAACAACTGGAAACACCATATATTTT; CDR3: CASSPGGTTTGNTIYF
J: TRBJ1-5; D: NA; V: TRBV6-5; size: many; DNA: TGTGCCAGCAGTTACTCAGGGGCACCCGATCAGCCCCAGCATTTT; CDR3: CASSYSGAPDQPQHF
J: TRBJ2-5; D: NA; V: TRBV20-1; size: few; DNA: TGCAGTGCTAGAGTGGTGTGGGAGACCCAGTACTTC; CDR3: CSARVVWETQYF
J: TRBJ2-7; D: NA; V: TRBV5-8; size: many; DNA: TGTGCCAGCAGCTTTAGAGTCGGGCTTCGGCGGCCAGGGAAATACGAGCAGTACTTC; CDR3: CASSFRVGLRRPGKYEQYF
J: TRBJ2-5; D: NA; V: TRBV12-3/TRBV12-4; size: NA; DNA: TGTGCCAGCAGTTGGGGCATTAGGGGTGAGACCCAGTACTTC; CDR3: CASSWGIRGETQYF
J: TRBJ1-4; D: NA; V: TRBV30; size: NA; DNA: TGTGCCTGGAGTGTTAACCGAAACGAAAAACTGTTTTTT; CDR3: CAWSVNRNEKLFF
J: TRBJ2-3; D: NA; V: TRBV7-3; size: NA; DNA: TGTGCCAGCAGCTTAGGACTGTCGCCAGATACGCAGTATTTT; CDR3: CASSLGLSPDTQYF
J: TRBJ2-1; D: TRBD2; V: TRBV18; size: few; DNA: TGTGCCAGCTCACCACAGGGACTAGCGGGGTCCTACAATGAGCAGTTCTTC; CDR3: CASSPQGLAGSYNEQFF
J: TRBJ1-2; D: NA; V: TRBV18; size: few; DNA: TGTGCCAGCTCACAGGACAGCTATGGCTACACCTTC; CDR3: CASSQDSYGYTF
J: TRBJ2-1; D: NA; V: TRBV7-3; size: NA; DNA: TGTGCCAGCAGCTTAACGGGGCAATTCGATGAGCAGTTCTTC; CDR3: CASSLTGQFDEQFF
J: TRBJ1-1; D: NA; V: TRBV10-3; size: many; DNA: TGTGCCATCAGTGAGGCGGCCGGTGCTGGGATTTCGGGAGCTTTCTTT; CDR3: CAISEAAGAGISGAFF
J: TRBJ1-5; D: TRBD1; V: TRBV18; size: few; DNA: TGTGCCAGCTCCCCAGACAGGGTGGGGAATCAGCCCCAGCATTTT; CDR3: CASSPDRVGNQPQHF
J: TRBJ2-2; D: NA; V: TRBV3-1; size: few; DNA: TGTGCCAGCAGCCAAAACCCCAGCGGGAACACCGGGGAGCTGTTTTTT; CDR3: CASSQNPSGNTGELFF
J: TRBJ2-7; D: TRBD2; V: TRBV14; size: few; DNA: TGTGCCAGCAGCCCCTCCTGGTCCCGACTAGCGGGAACCTACGAGCAGTACTTC; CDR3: CASSPSWSRLAGTYEQYF